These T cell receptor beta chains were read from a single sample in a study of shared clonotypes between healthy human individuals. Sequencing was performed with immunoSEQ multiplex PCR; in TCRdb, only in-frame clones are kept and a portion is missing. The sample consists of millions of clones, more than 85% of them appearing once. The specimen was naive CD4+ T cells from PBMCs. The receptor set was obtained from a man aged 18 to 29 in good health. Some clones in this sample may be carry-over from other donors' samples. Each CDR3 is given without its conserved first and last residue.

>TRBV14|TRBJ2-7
ASSWQGGIEQY
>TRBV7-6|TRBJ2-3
ASSFLSKNLAGAPDTQY
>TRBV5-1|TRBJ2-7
ASSLDWAESSYEQY
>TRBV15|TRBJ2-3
ATSRDTTSDTQY
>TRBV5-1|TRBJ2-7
ASSLAGAGGFYEQY
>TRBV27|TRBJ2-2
ASSLRAGGTGELF
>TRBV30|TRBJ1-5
ASSRQSNQPQH
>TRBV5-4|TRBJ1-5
ASSVGGYSNQPQH
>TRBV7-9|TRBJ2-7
ASSQEVKAGEQY
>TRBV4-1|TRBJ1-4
ASSQRQNFEKLF
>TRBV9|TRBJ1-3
ASSPRDVNSNTIY
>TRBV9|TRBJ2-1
ASSVEFGGRYGRGQF
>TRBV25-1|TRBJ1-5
ASSNHGPQH
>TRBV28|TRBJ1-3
ASSLWGAGGASGNTIY
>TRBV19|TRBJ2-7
ASARDARYEQY
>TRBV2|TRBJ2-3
ASRIDSGADTQY
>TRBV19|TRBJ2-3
ASSMASGRTDTQY
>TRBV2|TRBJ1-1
ASTLSRTTEAF
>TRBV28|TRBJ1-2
ASRQTGLPYYGYT
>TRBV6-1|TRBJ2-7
ASSEAGDVYEQY
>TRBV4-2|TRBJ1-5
ASSQALGQGAQPQH
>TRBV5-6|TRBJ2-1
ASSPGWGDSSYNEQF
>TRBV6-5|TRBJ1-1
ASSYRELGTEAF
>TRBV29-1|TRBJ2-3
SVALRGSTDTQY
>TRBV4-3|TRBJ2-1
ASSPLAGGPNNEQF
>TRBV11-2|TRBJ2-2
ASSLAQGTRNTGELF
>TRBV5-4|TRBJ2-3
ASSLGAPGTDTQY
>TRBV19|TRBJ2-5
ASSMGRETQY